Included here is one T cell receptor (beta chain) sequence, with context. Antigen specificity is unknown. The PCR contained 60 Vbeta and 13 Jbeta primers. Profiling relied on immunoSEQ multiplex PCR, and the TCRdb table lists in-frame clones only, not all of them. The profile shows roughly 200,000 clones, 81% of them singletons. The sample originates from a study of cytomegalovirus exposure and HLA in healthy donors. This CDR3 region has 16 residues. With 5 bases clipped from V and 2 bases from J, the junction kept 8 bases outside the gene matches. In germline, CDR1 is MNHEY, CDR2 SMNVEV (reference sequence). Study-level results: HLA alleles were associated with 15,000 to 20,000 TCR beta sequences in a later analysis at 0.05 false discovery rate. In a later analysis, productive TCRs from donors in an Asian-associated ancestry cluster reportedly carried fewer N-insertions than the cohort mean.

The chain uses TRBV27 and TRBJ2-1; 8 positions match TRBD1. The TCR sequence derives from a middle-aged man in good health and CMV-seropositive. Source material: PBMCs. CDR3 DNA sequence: TGTGCCAGCAGTCTCCGGGCAGGGGGCGCCTACAATGAGCAGTTCTTC. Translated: CASSLRAGGAYNEQFF.